Given below is one TCR beta chain in context. The source of the sample is a study of blood T cell repertoires in COVID-19. Study as a whole: The United States, Italy and Spain supplied acute and convalescent COVID-19 samples.

V shed 7 bases and J 8 bases; nucleotides not matched to a gene: 8. The CDR3 spans 14 residues. The V gene's germline CDR1 is KGHDR and CDR2 SFDVKD. Original data processing: How many nucleated cells were present was estimated from reference gene primer amplification. The protocol was immunoSEQ multiplex PCR, while the TCRdb copy is restricted to in-frame clones and leaves out a portion. That table supplies the V and J calls and clone size; D and trimming were determined from the DNA. The sample holds around 230,000 clones, 75% to 90% seen once. This rearrangement joins TRBV24-1 to TRBJ2-1, with 9 bases aligning to TRBD1. The receptor comes from a man aged 25 to 40 who had recovered from COVID-19. Sequencing used peripheral blood. CDR3 residues: CATSGTGRGDEQFF. Written as DNA, the CDR3 is TGTGCCACCAGCGGGACAGGGAGGGGGGATGAGCAGTTCTTC.